Below are 6 T cell receptor beta chains sequenced from a single sample in a study of T cell responses to AZD1222 COVID-19 vaccine (dated by TCRdb to the early 2020s). Libraries were constructed by the immunoSEQ multiplex PCR assay. This immuneACCESS table, as held by TCRdb, lists in-frame sequences with V and J called but not all clones. Of the missing ones, under half trace to an unresolved V gene in checked studies; the others have no known cause. Counted in this sample were roughly 81,000 clones; just over 85% of them appeared once. Clones ranked in the top ten supply approximately 7.9% of the sample. The time point label corresponds to: baseline before first vaccination. The starting material was peripheral blood, obtained on day 0 of AZD1222 vaccination. These receptors all come from an adult in good health.

The chain combines TRBV19 with TRBJ1-2, with D tentatively TRBD1 (6 bases). CDR3 length: 14 residues. CDR1 is LNHDA, CDR2 SQIVND, per germline (reference sequence). The V end was cut by 7 bases, the J end by 3 bases, with 15 bases between. CDR3 DNA sequence: TGTGCCAGTATTATCGCCGCAGGGGACTATGGCTACACCTTC. Translating gives CASIIAAGDYGYTF.

This chain's CDR3 is CASSPPGGWFNEQFF. In DNA form, the CDR3 reads TGTGCCAGCAGTCCCCCGGGGGGATGGTTCAATGAGCAGTTCTTC. The V call is TRBV6-5, the J call TRBJ2-1; 7 bases are a match to TRBD2. Trimming cost V 5 bases and J 6 bases; bases outside gene matches: 10. The CDR3 is made up of 15 amino acids. Looked up from germline, CDR1 is MNHEY and CDR2 is SVGAGI.

The V gene is TRBV3-1 (or the pseudogene TRBV3-2), the J gene TRBJ2-7; no firm D call. Between the trimmed V and J ends, which lost 6 bases and 2 bases, there was a span of 11 bases. The CDR3 is made up of 13 amino acids. CDR1 LGHDT and CDR2 YNNKEL come from the germline V gene (reference sequence). The chain's CDR3 is CASSMGRAYEQYF. The CDR3 DNA sequence: TGTGCCAGCAGTATGGGCAGAGCCTACGAGCAGTACTTC.

This clone was recorded a few times. The J gene is TRBJ2-7, the V gene TRBV5-1; 14 positions match TRBD2. The CDR3 loop spans 14 amino acids. Germline trimming cut 4 bases from V and 6 bases from J; bases unmatched to any gene: 3. Per the germline V gene, CDR1 is SGHRS and CDR2 is YFSETQ. CDR3 loop: CASSGTSGRVEQYF. Written as DNA, the CDR3 is TGCGCCAGCAGCGGGACTAGCGGGAGAGTCGAGCAGTACTTC. Full variable domain (remainder filled in from reference TRBV5-1 and TRBJ2-7): KAGVTQTPRYLIKTRGQQVTLSCSPISGHRSVSWYQQTPGQGLQFLFEYFSETQRNKGNFPGRFSGRQFSNSRSEMNVSTLELGDSALYLCASSGTSGRVEQYFGPGTRLTVT.

This chain joins TRBV11-2 and TRBJ1-3, with a tentative D call TRBD1 (6 bases). The length of the CDR3 is 15 residues. The germline gives CDR1 SGHAT, CDR2 FQNNGV. Trimming took 5 bases from V and 0 from J, leaving 11 bases between them. The CDR3 region is CASSPRTASGNTIYF. In DNA form, the CDR3 reads TGTGCCAGCAGCCCCAGGACAGCCTCTGGAAACACCATATATTTT.

The chain recombines TRBV19 with TRBJ1-5; D perhaps matches TRBD1 (5 bases). This CDR3 contains 16 residues. From germline, CDR1 is LNHDA and CDR2 SQIVND (reference sequence). With 4 bases removed from V and 5 bases from J, the gap between germline ends came to 18 bases. As DNA, the CDR3 is TGTGCCAGTAGTACCTACCTGTCAGGGATCGATCAGCCCCAGCATTTT. Translating it yields CASSTYLSGIDQPQHF.